These 24 T cell receptor beta chains came from one sample sequenced in a study of CD8+CD57+ T cells in acquired aplastic anemia. Previously, flow cytometry had revealed CD8+CD57+ cell expansion in the patients chosen for sequencing. Genomic DNA acted as the template from which TCR beta VDJ combination and CDR3 sequence profiling were carried out. TCRdb reprocessed the reads with MiXCR, giving one entry per CDR3 protein. Here the sample spans around 170,000 distinct CDR3 sequences, approximately 50% being singletons. Material: sorted CD4+, CD8+, or CD8+CD57+ T cells (not recorded which) from PBMCs. These receptors all stem from a human donor with aplastic anemia.

Here the CDR3 DNA reads TGTGCCACCAGTGACCCGCGGTTCGGGGAGCTGTTTTTT. This codes for CATSDPRFGELFF. The V gene is TRBV24-1, the J gene TRBJ2-2; the D is unclear. The CDR3 is made up of 13 amino acids. Germline lookup yields CDR1 KGHDR and CDR2 SFDVKD. V was clipped by 4 bases and J by 7 bases, with 9 bases between them.

The chain has TRBV2 and TRBJ1-5; 8 nucleotides line up with TRBD1. Germline V gene lookup returns CDR1 SNHLY and CDR2 FYNNEI. CDR3 length: 14 amino acids. V lost 6 bases to trimming and J lost 9 bases; unmatched junction nucleotides: 10. CDR3 sequence: CASSDRTGTRPQHF. DNA for the CDR3: TGTGCCAGCAGCGATAGGACAGGGACTCGGCCCCAGCATTTT. The full variable domain, completed using reference TRBV2 and TRBJ1-5, is EPEVTQTPSHQVTQMGQEVILRCVPISNHLYFYWYRQILGQKVEFLVSFYNNEISEKSEIFDDQFSVERPDGSNFTLKIRSTKLEDSAMYFCASSDRTGTRPQHFGDGTRLSIL.

This clonotype was detected many times. This chain links TRBV6-1 with TRBJ1-2; maybe TRBD1 (5 bases). Trimming stripped 4 bases from V and 8 bases from J, with 11 bases between. Germline assignment: CDR1 MNHNS and CDR2 SASEGT. The CDR3 contains 12 residues. The CDR3 protein is CASSVREYGYTF. CDR3 sequence (DNA): TGTGCCAGCAGTGTCAGGGAATACGGCTACACCTTC.

Concerning this clonotype: Sequence at one end of the junction differs from germline and may be a read error. The chain employs TRBV20-1 and TRBJ2-5, with D possibly being TRBD2 (5 bases). The CDR3 runs to 14 residues. The germline V gene has CDR1 DFQATT and CDR2 SNEGSKA (reference sequence). The CDR3 is CSASAGLLQETQDF. CDR3 sequence (DNA): TGCAGTGCTAGTGCCGGACTTCTTCAAGAGACCCAGGACTTC.

This clonotype has at least ten counts. The chain employs TRBV5-8 and TRBJ1-3; D unresolved. This CDR3 comprises 15 residues. The V gene lost 8 bases and the J gene lost 3 bases, with 18 bases spanning the gap. Germline CDR1 SGHTS, CDR2 YDEGEE. The DNA for the CDR3 is TGTGCCAGTACGGGGTTCGGGAGTAGTGGAAACACCATATATTTT. This codes for CASTGFGSSGNTIYF. The full variable domain, rest sourced from reference TRBV5-8 and TRBJ1-3, is EAGVTQSPTHLIKTRGQQATLRCSPISGHTSVYWYQQALGLGLQFLLWYDEGEERNRGNFPPRFSGRQFPNYSSELNVNALELEDSALYLCASTGFGSSGNTIYFGEGSWLTVV.

This chain joins TRBV20-1 and TRBJ2-7; D possibly corresponds to TRBD2 (6 bases). The CDR3 sequence is 15 residues long. The germline V gene has CDR1 DFQATT and CDR2 SNEGSKA (reference sequence). The V and J ends lost 3 bases and 1 base respectively, with 16 bases between them. The CDR3, as DNA: TGCAGTGCTAGTGTCCCGGGAGACCTTTCCTACGAGCAGTACTTC. Translating it yields CSASVPGDLSYEQYF.

This clonotype was recorded once. The V call is TRBV7-9, the J call TRBJ1-4; weak D call: TRBD1 (5 bases). The CDR3 totals 15 residues. The germline V gene has CDR1 SEHNR and CDR2 FQNEAQ (reference sequence). The germline V and J ends were trimmed by 2 bases and 1 base, with 8 bases remaining between them. CDR3 protein: CASSLQGLTNEKLFF. The CDR3, as DNA: TGTGCCAGCAGCTTACAGGGCTTAACTAATGAAAAACTGTTTTTT.

The table lists this clonotype with a count of one. The chain couples TRBV19 to TRBJ2-3, with 9 bases lining up with TRBD1. Trimming took 6 bases from V and 1 from J; bases not matched to a gene: 8. This CDR3 has 16 residues. The germline CDR1 and CDR2 sequences are LNHDA and SQIVND (reference sequence). CDR3 sequence reads: CASRNRGPSRTDTQYF. As DNA, the CDR3 is TGTGCCAGTAGAAACAGGGGGCCCAGCCGCACAGATACGCAGTATTTT.

The J gene is TRBJ2-5, the V gene TRBV15; TRBD1 is a possible D gene (6 bases). Trimming removed 1 base at V and 3 bases at J, with 12 bases between. This CDR3 comprises 15 residues. Germline loops: CDR1 LNHNV, CDR2 YYDKDF (reference sequence). The CDR3 nucleotides are TGTGCCACCAGCAGAGCAGGGGATGGGGAAGAGACCCAGTACTTC. Its protein product is CATSRAGDGEETQYF.

J is TRBJ2-7 and V is TRBV10-3; perhaps TRBD1 as D (5 bases). Trimming removed 2 bases at V and 0 bases at J, with 14 bases between. This CDR3 is 16 amino acids long. From germline, CDR1 is ENHRY and CDR2 SYGVKD. The CDR3 DNA reads TGTGCCATCAGTGAGGCTGGACACAGGAGCTCCTACGAGCAGTACTTC. As protein: CAISEAGHRSSYEQYF.

The chain carries TRBV6-6 and TRBJ2-4; weak D call: TRBD1 (5 bases). The V end lost 0 bases, the J end lost 7 bases, and 19 bases lay between the germline ends. This CDR3 has 17 amino acids. CDR1 is MNHNY and CDR2 is SVGAGI in the germline V gene (reference sequence). The CDR3 region is CASSYSVFDRGMNIQYF. CDR3 bases: TGTGCCAGCAGTTACTCGGTCTTTGACAGAGGAATGAACATTCAGTACTTC.

The CDR3 DNA reads as TGTGCCAGCCTGAGGGGGCTCGGGAATGAGCAGTTCTTC. This gives the protein CASLRGLGNEQFF. The rearrangement uses TRBV2 and TRBJ2-1, with 7 bases matching TRBD1. This CDR3 comprises 13 residues. V shed 8 bases, J shed 7 bases, and the junction held 8 bases outside the gene matches. Per germline, CDR1 SNHLY and CDR2 FYNNEI.

The chain uses TRBV20-1 and TRBJ2-3, with 10 bases fitting TRBD2. The CDR3 covers 14 residues. Germline V CDR1 and CDR2: DFQATT, SNEGSKA (reference sequence). The V and J ends lost 1 base and 5 bases, in that order; junction bases with no gene match: 3. The CDR3 nucleotides read TGCAGTGCTAGAGCTAGCGGGGGCGTAGATACGCAGTATTTT. Translation gives CSARASGGVDTQYF.

The genes are TRBV7-8 and TRBJ1-1; D not certain. Trimming pared 8 bases from V and 0 bases from J, leaving 16 bases between. The CDR3 consists of 15 residues. Germline lookup yields CDR1 SGHVS and CDR2 FQNEAQ. CDR3 loop: CASREAANLNTEAFF. The CDR3, as DNA: TGTGCCAGCCGCGAGGCCGCGAATCTGAACACTGAAGCTTTCTTT. Variable domain in full (rest from reference TRBV7-8 and TRBJ1-1): GAGVSQSPRYKVAKRGQDVALRCDPISGHVSLFWYQQALGQGPEFLTYFQNEAQLDKSGLPSDRFFAERPEGSVSTLKIQRTQQEDSAVYLCASREAANLNTEAFFGQGTRLTVV.

To note about this clonotype: The CDR3 does not end in the conserved phenylalanine or tryptophan, so this is likely a read error. The chain couples TRBV5-1 to TRBJ2-1, with 13 bases that match TRBD2. Germline CDR1 and CDR2: SGHRS and YFSETQ. Unmatched junction bases numbered 1, after V lost 0 bases and J lost 7 bases. CDR3 length: 15 amino acids. The CDR3 sequence is CASSLVGLAGNEQFS. As DNA, the CDR3 is TGCGCCAGCAGCTTGGTGGGACTAGCGGGGAATGAGCAGTTCTCC.

This clonotype was detected once. V is TRBV20-1 and J is TRBJ2-7; 7 nucleotides match TRBD1. With V trimmed by 6 bases and J by 2 bases, 7 bases remained unmatched. The CDR3 totals 13 residues. Germline V gene lookup returns CDR1 DFQATT and CDR2 SNEGSKA (reference sequence). Here the CDR3 reads CSAHGQDTYEQYF. CDR3 coding DNA: TGCAGTGCACACGGACAGGATACCTACGAGCAGTACTTC.

This clonotype was found many times. V and J are TRBV2 and TRBJ2-2; the D is unclear. There are 15 residues in the CDR3. Trimming took off 6 bases at V and 7 bases at J, with 18 bases between the two ends. The germline CDR1 and CDR2 sequences are SNHLY and FYNNEI. As DNA, the CDR3 is TGTGCCAGCAGGCCCCTCCCATCGACGGACGGGGAGCTGTTTTTT. It yields the protein CASRPLPSTDGELFF.

This clonotype was counted at least ten times. The chain is built from TRBV7-2 and TRBJ2-7; D is perhaps TRBD2 (5 bases). CDR1 and CDR2 from the germline V gene are SGHTA and FQGNSA. The CDR3 is made up of 11 amino acids. The V gene lost 5 bases and the J gene lost 12 bases, with 14 bases spanning the gap. The CDR3 region has the DNA TGTGCCAGCAGCCGGAGGATCAAACCGTACTTC. Protein: CASSRRIKPYF. Supplemented by reference TRBV7-2 and TRBJ2-7, the full variable domain reads GAGVSQSPSNKVTEKGKDVELRCDPISGHTALYWYRQSLGQGLEFLIYFQGNSAPDKSGLPSDRFSAERTGGSVSTLTIQRTQQEDSAVYLCASSRRIKPYFGPGTRLTVT.

There are many counts of this clonotype. The chain combines TRBV15 with TRBJ2-2; D not resolved. The V and J ends lost 0 bases and 1 base respectively, with 6 bases between them. Germline V gene lookup returns CDR1 LNHNV and CDR2 YYDKDF (reference sequence). This CDR3 is built from 15 residues. The CDR3 loop reads CATSRDLWNTGELFF. Here the CDR3 DNA reads TGTGCCACCAGCAGAGATTTGTGGAACACCGGGGAGCTGTTTTTT.

V and J are TRBV7-9 and TRBJ2-1; D may be TRBD2 (6 bases). V was clipped by 8 bases and J by 6 bases, with 14 bases between them. The CDR3 is 13 amino acids. The germline CDR1 and CDR2 sequences are SEHNR and FQNEAQ (reference sequence). CDR3 sequence: CASLGAGANEQFF. In nucleotides, the CDR3 is TGTGCCAGCTTGGGAGCGGGCGCCAATGAGCAGTTCTTC.

This clonotype was detected ten times or more. The CDR3 spells CASSFIQGAGELFF. CDR3 nucleotide sequence: TGTGCCAGCAGCTTCATACAGGGGGCCGGGGAGCTGTTTTTT. The chain combines TRBV7-3 with TRBJ2-2, with 8 bases aligning to TRBD1. Germline V gene lookup returns CDR1 SGHTA and CDR2 FQGTGA. The CDR3 is made up of 14 amino acids. The trim removed 3 bases at V and 6 bases at J, leaving 3 bases unmatched.

This clonotype was observed many times. V gene TRBV11-3 combines with J gene TRBJ2-7; D may be TRBD1 or TRBD2 (5 bases each). From germline, CDR1 is SGHNT and CDR2 YENEEA. V was pared by 5 bases and J by 3 bases, with 8 bases between. The CDR3 consists of 12 residues. The CDR3 region is CASSRDVYEQYF. The CDR3 DNA is TGTGCCAGCAGCCGGGACGTCTACGAGCAGTACTTC.

This clonotype came up a few times. The chain carries TRBV19 and TRBJ1-6, with unresolved D. This CDR3 region has 14 residues. The germline gives CDR1 LNHDA, CDR2 SQIVND (reference sequence). V shed 9 bases and J shed 0 bases, with 9 bases lying between them. Written as DNA, the CDR3 is TGTGCCAGCGGGGATGCCTCCTATAATTCACCCCTCCACTTT. Translating it yields CASGDASYNSPLHF.

In this sample, this clonotype turned up many times. V usage is TRBV11-1 and J usage is TRBJ2-3; possible D gene TRBD2, 7 bases. Trimming took off 5 bases at V and 4 bases at J, with 19 bases between the two ends. Germline CDR1 reads SGHAT; CDR2 reads FQDESV (reference sequence). The CDR3 contains 16 residues. The CDR3 loop reads CASSPQSHGGPDTQYF. In nucleotides, the CDR3 is TGTGCCAGCAGCCCACAGTCGCACGGGGGGCCAGATACGCAGTATTTT.